This is a list of T cell receptor beta chains from one sample in a study of identical twins. TCRdb recomputed calls from the 5' RACE reads with MiXCR, one row per CDR3 protein. Of approximately 600,000 distinct CDR3 sequences listed, about 7.6% are singletons. The data also belong to a second study, concerning yellow fever vaccine responses in identical twins.

The sample comprised PBMCs. The receptors were gathered from a woman aged 18-29 years in good health. Each CDR3 is given with its conserved first and last residue. The D gene is left open where the match is weak. The size field is filled for only some rows; it gives once, few, many or a size class.

V	J	size	length	D	CDR3	DNA
TRBV6-1	TRBJ1-6	many	15	.	CASTLTAGGHSPLHF	TGTGCCAGCACCCTTACGGCTGGGGGGCATTCACCCCTCCACTTT
TRBV27	TRBJ2-7	.	14	.	CASSITGASNEQYF	TGTGCCAGCAGCATAACAGGTGCATCCAACGAGCAGTACTTC
TRBV10-3	TRBJ2-6	.	17	TRBD2	CATDSGGSSSGANVLTF	TGTGCCACAGACAGCGGGGGAAGCTCCTCTGGGGCCAACGTCCTGACTTTC
TRBV28	TRBJ2-2	many	14	.	CASSKDRITGELFF	TGTGCCAGCAGCAAGGATCGCATCACCGGGGAGCTGTTTTTT
TRBV5-6	TRBJ2-2	few	15	TRBD1	CASSWDRGLAGELFF	TGTGCCAGCAGTTGGGACAGGGGGCTTGCCGGGGAGCTGTTTTTT
TRBV18	TRBJ1-1	.	14	.	CASSPAQGYTEAFF	TGTGCCAGCTCACCCGCCCAGGGGTACACTGAAGCTTTCTTT
TRBV4-2	TRBJ2-7	few	13	.	CASSQDPNYEQYF	TGTGCCAGCAGCCAAGACCCCAACTACGAGCAGTACTTC
TRBV20-1	TRBJ2-7	.	12	.	CSASMNLHEQYF	TGCAGTGCTAGTATGAATTTGCACGAGCAGTACTTC
TRBV24-1	TRBJ2-1	few	15	.	CATSDLTEIYNEQFF	TGTGCCACCAGTGATTTGACAGAAATCTACAATGAGCAGTTCTTC
TRBV20-1	TRBJ2-5	many	13	.	CSARDPVGAAQYF	TGCAGTGCTAGAGACCCGGTTGGGGCGGCCCAGTACTTC
TRBV29-1	TRBJ2-1	many	14	.	CSAAGAAQYNEQFF	TGCAGCGCAGCGGGCGCAGCCCAGTACAATGAGCAGTTCTTC
TRBV6-2/TRBV6-3	TRBJ2-1	.	14	TRBD2	CASTKAGGGNEQFF	TGTGCCAGCACAAAAGCGGGAGGGGGCAATGAGCAGTTCTTC
TRBV10-3	TRBJ2-1	few	12	TRBD1	CAIRGQVDEQFF	TGTGCCATCAGGGGACAGGTCGATGAGCAGTTCTTC
TRBV12-3/TRBV12-4	TRBJ2-7	few	13	.	CASSHRGPGEQYF	TGTGCCAGCAGCCACCGAGGGCCGGGCGAGCAGTACTTC
TRBV6-1	TRBJ2-3	few	15	.	CASSPSAGYTDTQYF	TGTGCCAGCAGCCCATCTGCGGGTTACACAGATACGCAGTATTTT
TRBV5-1	TRBJ2-3	many	15	.	CASSLWGGSSDTQYF	TGCGCCAGCAGCTTGTGGGGGGGCAGCTCAGATACGCAGTATTTT
TRBV7-8	TRBJ1-3	.	18	TRBD1	CASSKRIGQGATGNTIYF	TGTGCCAGCAGCAAACGCATTGGACAGGGGGCGACTGGAAACACCATATATTTT
TRBV6-1	TRBJ2-3	.	13	TRBD2	CASREEIGDTQYF	TGTGCCAGCCGGGAGGAGATTGGAGATACGCAGTATTTT
TRBV20-1	TRBJ1-5	many	12	.	CSAREGGQPQHF	TGCAGTGCTAGAGAGGGGGGTCAGCCCCAGCATTTT
TRBV29-1	TRBJ2-1	few	13	.	CSVVGEPLNEQFF	TGCAGCGTGGTCGGGGAGCCGCTCAATGAGCAGTTCTTC
TRBV14	TRBJ2-1	.	16	.	CASSSLALSSYNEQFF	TGTGCCAGCAGCAGCTTAGCGCTGAGCTCCTACAATGAGCAGTTCTTC
TRBV12-3/TRBV12-4	TRBJ1-5	many	15	.	CASSLGAGNGQPQHF	TGTGCCAGCAGTTTAGGGGCAGGGAATGGGCAGCCCCAGCATTTT
TRBV28	TRBJ2-7	few	12	.	CASRDTTYEQYF	TGTGCCAGCCGGGACACCACCTACGAGCAGTACTTC
TRBV20-1	TRBJ1-6	few	14	.	CSARGKNYNSPLHF	TGCAGTGCTAGGGGCAAAAACTATAATTCACCCCTCCACTTT
TRBV10-2	TRBJ2-5	.	14	.	CASSDGGEIETQYF	TGCGCCAGCAGTGATGGGGGAGAGATCGAGACCCAGTACTTC
TRBV2	TRBJ2-3	.	11	TRBD2	CASRRGGSQYF	TGTGCCAGCAGGCGGGGGGGTTCGCAGTATTTT
TRBV7-7	TRBJ2-2	few	17	.	CASSSSPRTDGTGELFF	TGTGCCAGCAGCTCGTCCCCGAGGACGGATGGGACCGGGGAGCTGTTTTTT
TRBV12-3/TRBV12-4	TRBJ2-1	.	18	TRBD2	CAISFSQLSLAEYNEQFF	TGTGCCATCAGTTTTTCGCAGTTGAGCCTAGCGGAGTACAATGAGCAGTTCTTC